The present TCR beta chain was sequenced within a study of early T cells in non-severe SARS-CoV-2 infection. Study background: Sequencing of bulk RNA from unsorted whole blood was done, without chain pairing. The study, taken as a whole, reports: Anti-spike CD8 responses were favored in VDJdb matching, and private and CD4 specificities were missed.

Each cDNA molecule carried a unique molecular identifier. Using its own MiXCR run on the 5' RACE reads, TCRdb lists one record per CDR3 protein. Among some 80,000 distinct CDR3 sequences, roughly 5.3% were seen once, and the ten largest hold under 8%. This clonotype occurred a few times. The antigen is not known. This receptor was identified in an adult who was a healthcare worker with PCR-confirmed SARS-CoV-2 infection or an uninfected control (not recorded which). The sample here was whole blood, taken at baseline.

CDR3 nucleotides: TGTGCCAGCAGCTTATGGTCCGGCGGATACAACACCGGGGAGCTGTTTTTT. Its protein product is CASSLWSGGYNTGELFF. The V and J genes are TRBV7-3 and TRBJ2-2; D uncertain. The germline CDR1 and CDR2 sequences are SGHTA and FQGTGA. V lost 2 bases, J lost 2 bases, and 15 bases lay in between. The CDR3 is made up of 17 amino acids. The full variable domain, in which reference TRBV7-3 and TRBJ2-2 provide the parts outside the CDR3, is GAGVSQTPSNKVTEKGKYVELRCDPISGHTALYWYRQSLGQGPEFLIYFQGTGAADDSGLPNDRFFAVRPEGSVSTLKIQRTERGDSAVYLCASSLWSGGYNTGELFFGEGSRLTVL.